This note documents a single TCR beta chain sequence. The sample comes from a study of blood T cell repertoires in COVID-19. Across the whole study: Spain, Italy and the United States supplied samples that represented acute and convalescent COVID-19. The cDNA or gDNA used as material had been derived from T cells, B-cell-depleted T cells, or PBMCs.

In the original workflow: By means of reference gene primer amplification, nucleated cell counts were estimated. Some clones are missing from TCRdb's copy, which holds only in-frame ones; the method was immunoSEQ multiplex PCR. The V and J calls and clone size come from that table; D and trimming were worked out from the DNA. The sample holds 250,000 to 300,000 clones, around 89% seen once. Trimming removed 8 bases at V and 6 bases at J, with 10 bases between. The CDR3 is made up of 12 amino acids. Germline V gene sequence: CDR1 SNHLY, CDR2 FYNNEI. V is TRBV2 and J is TRBJ1-4; the D gene is possibly TRBD1 (6 bases). Material: peripheral blood. This TCR was sampled from a man between 35 and 55 years old with acute or convalescent COVID-19. This chain's CDR3 is CASGRQDEKLFF. CDR3 bases: TGTGCCAGCGGAAGACAGGATGAAAAACTGTTTTTT.